These 3 T cell receptor beta chains originate from one sample sequenced in a study of T cell repertoires in cytomegalovirus infection. No antigen has been identified for these receptors. One entry per CDR3 protein, called by TCRdb with MiXCR from the reads. The sample carries 750,000 to 900,000 distinct CDR3 sequences, about 27% recorded once. The material sequenced was cultured CD8+ T cells from PBMCs, taken from culture after CMV antigen stimulation. These receptors came from a human donor in good health (CMV status not recorded). Some clones in this sample may be carry-over from other donors' samples.

Remarks on this clonotype: A junction end diverges from the germline sequence, so it may reflect a read error. This chain links TRBV5-4 with TRBJ1-6; D gene unclear. The CDR3 has 14 residues. Germline-derived CDR1 and CDR2 are SGHNT and YYREEE (reference sequence). The CDR3 reads CASSLGGLNSPLRF. In nucleotides, the CDR3 is TGTGCCAGCAGCTTGGGAGGACTGAATTCACCCCTCCGCTTT. Variable domain in full (rest from reference TRBV5-4 and TRBJ1-6): ETGVTQSPTHLIKTRGQQVTLRCSSQSGHNTVSWYQQALGQGPQFIFQYYREEENGRGNFPPRFSGLQFPNYSSELNVNALELDDSALYLCASSLGGLNSPLRFGNGTRLTVT.

This chain links TRBV20-1 with TRBJ2-5; D unresolved. The germline gives CDR1 DFQATT, CDR2 SNEGSKA (reference sequence). Between the trimmed V and J ends, which lost 0 bases and 1 base, there was a span of 18 bases. This CDR3 contains 17 residues. CDR3 coding DNA: TGCAGTGCTAGAGATTATCTTCCGGGTGACACCCAAGAGACCCAGTACTTC. Amino acid sequence: CSARDYLPGDTQETQYF.

This clonotype was seen only a few times. V and J are TRBV6-5 and TRBJ1-5, with a possible D match to TRBD1 (5 bases). Per the germline V gene, CDR1 is MNHEY and CDR2 is SVGAGI. The CDR3 sequence is 14 residues long. Trimming left V 0 bases short and J 5 bases short, with 8 bases between. This chain's CDR3 is CASSYSGEDQPQHF. The CDR3 region has the DNA TGTGCCAGCAGTTACTCGGGGGAGGATCAGCCCCAGCATTTT.